These 26 T cell receptor beta chains share one sample of origin, sequenced in a study of neurological immune-mediated disorders. TCRdb re-called the 5' RACE reads through MiXCR, storing one row per CDR3 protein. The sample includes roughly 75,000 distinct CDR3 sequences, just over 2.5% seen only once; the top ten take 1.1%. The sample comprised PBMCs. The receptors stem from a woman under 40 with multiple sclerosis.

There are many counts of this clonotype. This chain connects TRBV24-1 to TRBJ2-2; 8 bases fit TRBD1. Germline CDR1 and CDR2: KGHDR and SFDVKD. CDR3 length: 16 amino acids. J was trimmed by 1 base and V by 4 bases; bases with no gene match: 4. DNA for the CDR3: TGTGCCACCAGTGACCGTGGACAGGGGAACACCGGGGAGCTGTTTTTT. As protein: CATSDRGQGNTGELFF.

This clonotype showed up many times. J is TRBJ2-1 and V is TRBV7-3, with D hard to call. Germline V lookup: CDR1 SGHTA, CDR2 FQGTGA. V was pared by 3 bases and J by 12 bases, with 18 bases between. This CDR3 spans 14 amino acids. CDR3 loop: CASSFGSGRQRQFF. Here the CDR3 DNA reads TGTGCCAGCAGCTTTGGATCTGGTCGCCAACGGCAGTTCTTC.

This clonotype was seen repeatedly, ten times or more. The V call is TRBV29-1, the J call TRBJ2-3; 11 bases fit TRBD1. CDR1 is SQVTM and CDR2 is ANQGSEA in the germline V gene. This CDR3 has 14 residues. The CDR3 DNA is TGCAGTATTAGGGGGACAGGGGGATCGGATACGCAGTATTTT. Its translation is CSIRGTGGSDTQYF.

This clonotype was seen many times. The rearrangement joins TRBV7-2 to TRBJ2-2, with 14 nucleotides matching TRBD2. Trimming removed 5 bases from V and 0 bases from J; junction bases left unmatched: 5. This CDR3 spans 18 amino acids. Germline CDR1 reads SGHTA; CDR2 reads FQGNSA. The CDR3 is CASSPVGLAGANTGELFF. The CDR3 DNA reads TGTGCCAGCAGCCCGGTGGGACTAGCGGGAGCGAACACCGGGGAGCTGTTTTTT. Complete variable domain (other parts from reference TRBV7-2 and TRBJ2-2): GAGVSQSPSNKVTEKGKDVELRCDPISGHTALYWYRQSLGQGLEFLIYFQGNSAPDKSGLPSDRFSAERTGGSVSTLTIQRTQQEDSAVYLCASSPVGLAGANTGELFFGEGSRLTVL.

The chain is built from TRBV7-2 and TRBJ1-2; D remains unclear. Germline values: CDR1 SGHTA, CDR2 FQGNSA. V was shortened by 5 bases and J by 4 bases, with 17 bases between the two germline ends. CDR3 length equals 15 residues. CDR3 DNA sequence: TGTGCCAGCAGCCAGCACCGGAGCGGTGCCTATGGCTACACCTTC. This codes for CASSQHRSGAYGYTF.

This clonotype occurred many times. J is TRBJ2-2 and V is TRBV11-1; D ambiguous. Per the germline V gene, CDR1 is SGHAT and CDR2 is FQDESV (reference sequence). V lost 4 bases and J 6 bases, leaving 12 bases between the germline ends. This CDR3 region has 14 residues. CDR3 coding DNA: TGTGCCAGCAGCTCCCCCAGATACGCCGGGGAGCTGTTTTTT. Protein: CASSSPRYAGELFF.

Many counts were recorded for this clonotype. The rearrangement joins TRBV11-2 to TRBJ2-1, with 8 bases fitting TRBD2. The CDR3 sequence is 15 residues long. The V segment lost 3 bases and the J segment 6 bases; nucleotides outside the gene matches: 7. Germline V gene data show CDR1 as SGHAT and CDR2 as FQNNGV. The chain's CDR3 is CASSFPAGAGNEQFF. DNA of the CDR3: TGTGCCAGCAGCTTCCCAGCGGGAGCGGGCAATGAGCAGTTCTTC.

This clonotype was recorded many times. The chain joins TRBV6-5 to TRBJ2-2, with 11 bases lining up with TRBD1. The V and J ends lost 5 bases and 5 bases, in that order; junction bases with no gene match: 4. The CDR3 totals 15 residues. Germline values: CDR1 MNHEY, CDR2 SVGAGI. CDR3 protein: CASSTDRGPTGELFF. CDR3 coding DNA: TGTGCCAGCAGTACGGACAGGGGGCCGACCGGGGAGCTGTTTTTT.

At least ten counts were recorded for this clonotype. The V call is TRBV3-1, the J call TRBJ2-3; no firm D call. Germline V gene sequence: CDR1 LGHDT, CDR2 YNNKEL (reference sequence). This CDR3 comprises 15 residues. Trimming pared 0 bases from V and 2 bases from J, leaving 9 bases between. Written as DNA, the CDR3 is TGTGCCAGCAGCCAAGATCCGGCCCTCACAGATACGCAGTATTTT. Translating it yields CASSQDPALTDTQYF.

This clonotype was counted many times. The chain employs TRBV20-1 and TRBJ2-7; 7 bases line up with TRBD2. This CDR3 has 14 amino acids. J gave up 8 bases and V 0 bases, and 10 bases lay outside the gene matches. Germline V gene lookup returns CDR1 DFQATT and CDR2 SNEGSKA (reference sequence). In nucleotides, the CDR3 is TGCAGTGCTAGAGATCGGGTGCTAGCGGAACAGCAGTACTTC. Amino acids: CSARDRVLAEQQYF.

This chain links TRBV6-6 with TRBJ2-1, with TRBD2 identical over 8 bases. The CDR3 extends over 16 amino acids. V trimming: 8 bases; J trimming: 5 bases; junction bases outside the gene matches: 14. Germline V gene sequence: CDR1 MNHNY, CDR2 SVGAGI (reference sequence). CDR3 DNA sequence: TGTGCCAGCCACCCTTCCGGGCGGGAGGAAAACAATGAGCAGTTCTTC. Translated: CASHPSGREENNEQFF.

This clonotype appeared many times. The CDR3 region has the DNA TGTGCCAGCAGCTTGTACCTGGTCGGGGCGGGAGTTTCCTACAATGAGCAGTTCTTC. Residues: CASSLYLVGAGVSYNEQFF. The rearrangement uses TRBV5-5 and TRBJ2-1, with 7 bases lining up with TRBD2. The CDR3 totals 19 residues. Germline assignment: CDR1 SGHKS and CDR2 YYEKEE (reference sequence). The ends lost 1 base at V and 1 base at J; junction bases unmatched: 14.

The V gene is TRBV21-1, the J gene TRBJ2-3; the DNA was not compared with TRBD1, the D call given in the table. TRBV21-1 is flagged as a pseudogene. The CDR3 sequence is 17 residues long. CDR3 in amino acids: CASSKYQGAQVSDTQYF. CDR3 DNA: TGTGCCAGCAGCAAATATCAGGGGGCGCAGGTGTCAGATACGCAGTATTTT.

Many counts were recorded for this clonotype. The V gene is TRBV28, the J gene TRBJ1-1, with 7 bases that match TRBD1. V lost 5 bases and J lost 6; bases outside the gene matches: 9. The CDR3 consists of 14 residues. Germline V gives CDR1 MDHEN, CDR2 SYDVKM. This CDR3 reads CASSPTGVSAEAFF. The CDR3 DNA sequence: TGTGCCAGCAGTCCAACAGGGGTCAGTGCTGAAGCTTTCTTT.

This clonotype has ten or more counts. The chain combines TRBV20-1 with TRBJ2-2; D gene uncertain. The CDR3 has 12 amino acids. Germline CDR1 and CDR2: DFQATT and SNEGSKA (reference sequence). V gave up 4 bases and J gave up 6 bases, with 9 bases separating them. The CDR3 sequence: CSAKAWPGELFF. The CDR3 nucleotides are TGCAGTGCTAAAGCGTGGCCCGGGGAGCTGTTTTTT.

This clonotype was recorded at least ten times. The chain is built from TRBV10-3 and TRBJ1-3, with a tentative D call TRBD1 (5 bases). Germline CDR1 ENHRY, CDR2 SYGVKD. The CDR3 is made up of 12 amino acids. The V end lost 8 bases, the J end lost 3 bases, and 8 bases lay between the germline ends. CDR3 residues: CAIEGSGNTIYF. The DNA of the CDR3 is TGTGCCATCGAGGGGAGTGGAAACACCATATATTTT.

This clonotype was picked up many times. This sequence joins TRBV5-1 and TRBJ2-7, with D unresolved. CDR1 is SGHRS and CDR2 is YFSETQ in the germline V gene. Trimming removed 0 bases from V and 7 bases from J, with 11 bases in between. The CDR3 totals 13 residues. Here the CDR3 DNA reads TGCGCCAGCAGCTTGGACCTATTGGGGGAGCAGTACTTC. Its protein is CASSLDLLGEQYF.

The sample holds many counts of this clonotype. V gene TRBV20-1 combines with J gene TRBJ1-2; a weak D match, TRBD1 (5 bases). V dropped 5 bases and J dropped 0 bases, with 13 bases sitting between them. Germline-derived CDR1 and CDR2 are DFQATT and SNEGSKA (reference sequence). CDR3 length: 14 amino acids. In DNA form, the CDR3 reads TGCAGTGCTCGGGGACGGGGAGCTAACTATGGCTACACCTTC. Residues: CSARGRGANYGYTF.

This clonotype was observed at least ten times. V is TRBV20-1 and J is TRBJ2-7, with 8 bases lining up with TRBD2. The CDR3 spans 13 residues. Germline trimming cut 5 bases from V and 2 bases from J; bases unmatched to any gene: 5. Germline loops: CDR1 DFQATT, CDR2 SNEGSKA (reference sequence). CDR3 protein: CSALSGAPYEQYF. In DNA, the CDR3 is TGCAGTGCTCTTAGCGGGGCCCCCTACGAGCAGTACTTC.

This clonotype was seen repeatedly, ten times or more. This chain joins TRBV20-1 and TRBJ2-1; the match to TRBD2 covers 7 bases. This CDR3 comprises 15 residues. V shed 5 bases and J 4 bases; nucleotides not matched to a gene: 11. Germline V gene data show CDR1 as DFQATT and CDR2 as SNEGSKA (reference sequence). For the CDR3, the DNA is TGCAGTGCTGCCGACCGCGAGCGGGGATACAATGAGCAGTTCTTC. Encoded protein: CSAADRERGYNEQFF.

This clonotype was recorded at least ten times. The V and J genes are TRBV4-3 and TRBJ2-1; 10 bases line up with TRBD2. The CDR3 runs to 14 residues. V dropped 8 bases and J dropped 8; count of bases not matched to a gene: 9. Germline lookup yields CDR1 LGHNA and CDR2 YSLEER. CDR3 protein: CASRASGRADEQFF. In DNA form, the CDR3 reads TGCGCCAGCCGGGCGAGCGGGAGGGCGGATGAGCAGTTCTTC.

This clonotype was picked up a small number of times. The rearrangement joins TRBV5-5 to TRBJ2-1; tentatively, D is TRBD2 (5 bases). The germline V gene has CDR1 SGHKS and CDR2 YYEKEE (reference sequence). V was pared by 2 bases and J by 12 bases, with 18 bases between. The CDR3 totals 14 residues. The CDR3 bases are TGTGCCAGCAGCTTCCTAGACGGGGAACGGGGGCAGTTCTTC. It codes for CASSFLDGERGQFF.

Ten or more counts support this clonotype. J is TRBJ2-7 and V is TRBV5-6, with D unclear. Germline CDR1 is SGHDT and CDR2 is YYEEEE. This CDR3 has 13 residues. V gave up 0 bases and J gave up 2 bases, with 6 bases separating them. The DNA for the CDR3 is TGTGCCAGCAGCTTGGGAAGGGCCTACGAGCAGTACTTC. Translated, it gives CASSLGRAYEQYF.

There are many counts of this clonotype. The chain has TRBV7-9 and TRBJ2-5; 7 bases align to TRBD2. Per the germline V gene, CDR1 is SEHNR and CDR2 is FQNEAQ (reference sequence). V trimming: 8 bases; J trimming: 4 bases; junction bases outside the gene matches: 7. The CDR3 is 13 residues long. CDR3 nucleotides: TGTGCCAGCTTTGGGGGGGTCGGAGAGACCCAGTACTTC. Translated: CASFGGVGETQYF.

This clonotype was counted at least ten times. The V gene is TRBV5-1, the J gene TRBJ2-1, with 8 bases fitting TRBD2. Germline CDR1 and CDR2: SGHRS and YFSETQ. Losses at the gene ends were 4 bases for V and 7 bases for J; bases not matched to a gene: 10. CDR3 length: 15 amino acids. CDR3 nucleotide sequence: TGCGCCAGCAGCCAGAGCGGGAGTCAGGGGAATGAGCAGTTCTTC. Amino acid sequence: CASSQSGSQGNEQFF.

This clonotype was seen at least ten times. The chain has TRBV20-1 and TRBJ2-3; TRBD2 matches 13 bases. From germline, CDR1 is DFQATT and CDR2 SNEGSKA (reference sequence). Unmatched junction bases numbered 11, after V lost 5 bases and J lost 3 bases. This CDR3 contains 17 residues. CDR3 DNA: TGCAGTGCTCCTACCAATCAGGGACTAGCGGGAACAGATACGCAGTATTTT. As protein: CSAPTNQGLAGTDTQYF.